This TCR beta chain was identified during a study of T cell responses to AZD1222 COVID-19 vaccine. As to this clone: Its matching antigen is unknown.

Regarding the study as a whole: Clonal diversity was possibly underestimated; the donors were predominantly white British and more often female. Vaccination with two AZD1222 doses was followed by a rise in Spike-specific TCR breadth and depth. Across spike, vaccine-associated CD4 TCRs were found, dominant at 160-218 and 743-854. Samples come after the peak T cell response, not at day 14.

The repertoire was sequenced with immunoSEQ multiplex PCR; TCRdb's copy has only in-frame clones and lacks some. The listing records about 140,000 clones. CDR1 is MNHEY and CDR2 is SVGAGI in the germline V gene. The CDR3 is 15 amino acids. The J segment lost 1 base and the V segment lost 7 bases, leaving 7 bases of the junction unmatched. This chain links TRBV6-5 with TRBJ2-7; 10 bases map to TRBD1. Sequencing was carried out using peripheral blood. The receptor comes from an adult in good health. CDR3 sequence: CASIKPGQGSYEQYF. The CDR3 nucleotides read TGTGCCAGCATTAAACCGGGACAGGGGTCCTACGAGCAGTACTTC.